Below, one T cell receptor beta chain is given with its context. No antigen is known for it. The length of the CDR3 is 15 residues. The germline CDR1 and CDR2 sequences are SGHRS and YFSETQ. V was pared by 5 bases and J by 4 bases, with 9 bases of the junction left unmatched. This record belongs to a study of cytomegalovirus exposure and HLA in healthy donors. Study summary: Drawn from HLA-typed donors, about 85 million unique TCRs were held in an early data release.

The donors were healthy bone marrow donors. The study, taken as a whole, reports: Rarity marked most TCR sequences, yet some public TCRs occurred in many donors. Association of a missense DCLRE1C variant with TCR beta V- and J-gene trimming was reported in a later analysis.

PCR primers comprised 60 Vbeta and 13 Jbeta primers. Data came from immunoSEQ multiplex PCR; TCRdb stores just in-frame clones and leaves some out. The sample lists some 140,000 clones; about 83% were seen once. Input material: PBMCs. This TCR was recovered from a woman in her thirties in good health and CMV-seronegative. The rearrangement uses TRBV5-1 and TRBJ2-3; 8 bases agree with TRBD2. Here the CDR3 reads CASSLRTSGADTQYF. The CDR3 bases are TGCGCCAGCAGTTTGAGAACTAGCGGAGCAGATACGCAGTATTTT.